In this sample, the clone carrying this T cell receptor beta chain turned up once. Its target is unknown. The V gene's germline CDR1 is MNHNS and CDR2 SASEGT. Trimming cost V 0 bases and J 0 bases, with 6 bases left between them. The CDR3 runs 15 residues. TCR beta libraries were prepared from cDNA with unique molecular identifiers. Once about 0.9 to 11 million T cells were used, about half a million cDNA molecules resulted. TCRdb re-derived calls from the PCR reads in MiXCR, one entry per CDR3 protein. This sample carries approximately 460,000 distinct CDR3 sequences, 45% of them seen once, and the ten largest clones take 12%. These data are taken from a study of post-analysis software for immune sequencing data. Study background: Patients with relapsing-remitting, secondary progressive and progressive-relapsing multiple sclerosis courses were all represented.

General study results and limits: When compared against controls, multiple sclerosis patients showed significantly lower normalized Chao1 diversity. Relative to controls, patients had a handful of TRBV segments at higher frequency, with TRBV5-6, TRBV5-1 and TRBV20-1 among these. By F measure, samples from a shared preparation batch strongly co-clustered.

V gene TRBV6-1 combines with J gene TRBJ1-5; possible D gene TRBD1, 5 bases. This receptor was taken from a girl aged 5-17 years with multiple sclerosis. The sequencing sample was made of blood. Here the CDR3 reads CASSEAGVSNQPQHF. CDR3 DNA sequence: TGTGCCAGCAGTGAAGCGGGGGTTAGCAATCAGCCCCAGCATTTT.